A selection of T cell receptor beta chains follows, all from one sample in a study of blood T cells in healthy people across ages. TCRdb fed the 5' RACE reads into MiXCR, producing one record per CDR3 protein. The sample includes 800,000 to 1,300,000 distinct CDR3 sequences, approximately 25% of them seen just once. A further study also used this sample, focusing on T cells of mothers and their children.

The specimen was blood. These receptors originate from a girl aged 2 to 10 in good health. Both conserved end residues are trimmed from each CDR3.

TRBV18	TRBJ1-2	ASSPDRANYGYT
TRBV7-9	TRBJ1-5	ASSLGEVVRPQH
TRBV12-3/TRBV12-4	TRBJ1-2	ASSTTQGAEGYT
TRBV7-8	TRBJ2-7	ASSPAGEVYEQY
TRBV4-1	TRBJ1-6	ASSQDRGDRSPLH
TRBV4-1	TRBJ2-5	ASSQDLETQY
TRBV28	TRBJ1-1	ASSFLGGPRATEAF
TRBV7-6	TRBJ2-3	ASSLGPTSTDTQY
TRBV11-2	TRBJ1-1	ASSWGAVNTEAF
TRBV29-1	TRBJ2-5	SVFEVETQY
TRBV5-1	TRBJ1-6	ASTTGVGNSPLH
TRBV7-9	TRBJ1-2	ASSREGEANYGYT
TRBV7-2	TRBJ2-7	ASSLREETYEQY
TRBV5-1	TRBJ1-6	ASSLEGTEISPLH
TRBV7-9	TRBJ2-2	ASSLETSENTGELF
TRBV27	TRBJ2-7	ASSPLARRASPYEQY
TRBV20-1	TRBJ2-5	SATSPRYPSGGQY
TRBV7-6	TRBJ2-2	ASSLVPAGQQLTGELF
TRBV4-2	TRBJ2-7	ASSQAGTGVYEQY
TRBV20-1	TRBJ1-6	SARPRGVVGNSPLH
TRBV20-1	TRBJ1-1	SARDREDTEAF
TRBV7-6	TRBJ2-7	ASSATSEAYEQY
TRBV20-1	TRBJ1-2	SASSGGYT
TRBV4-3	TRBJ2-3	ASSQDYQRGDTQY
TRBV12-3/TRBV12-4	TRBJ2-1	ASRNGGGTSENNEQF
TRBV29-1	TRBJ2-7	SARDIYEQY
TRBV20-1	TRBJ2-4	SAREAAFQSLAKNIQY
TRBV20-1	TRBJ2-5	SANMGTTSEETQY
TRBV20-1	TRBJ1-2	SARSGGKANYGYT
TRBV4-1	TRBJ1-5	ASSQLIGVVQQPQH
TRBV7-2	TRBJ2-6	ASSLEGFSGANVLT
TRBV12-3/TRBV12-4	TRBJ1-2	ASTRDGTYGYT
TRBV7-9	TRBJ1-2	ASSSKGDDYGYT
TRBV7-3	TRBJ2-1	ASSLTFGYLNEQF
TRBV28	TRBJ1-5	ASSFRAVGPQH
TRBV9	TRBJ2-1	ASSVVSDDNEQF
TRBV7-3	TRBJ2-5	ASSLSGSSWETQY